The clone carrying this T cell receptor (beta chain) was observed a handful of times. Its cognate antigen is unknown. V lost 4 bases and J 10 bases, leaving 12 bases between the germline ends. The germline gives CDR1 SGHRS, CDR2 YFSETQ. This CDR3 has 12 amino acids. This record comes from a study of T cells in Graves' hyperthyroidism and ophthalmopathy. The source material, RNA transcripts, was used to amplify TCR beta CDR3 regions. RT-PCR in the first round (using the HTBI primer set) targeted the TCR CDR3. Each CDR3 protein gets one entry after TCRdb re-called the multiplex PCR reads with MiXCR. In the table there are a few hundred thousand distinct CDR3 sequences, about 16% of which are singletons. General study points: Within blood appeared most thyroid clonotypes that had expanded above 0.001.

The rearrangement joins TRBV5-1 to TRBJ2-1; D is uncertain. Sequencing was carried out using blood. The sequence was obtained from a woman in her twenties or thirties with Graves' ophthalmopathy. The CDR3 DNA reads as TGCGCCAGCAGCCCGGATAGTAGGGAGCAGTTCTTC. The encoded protein is CASSPDSREQFF.